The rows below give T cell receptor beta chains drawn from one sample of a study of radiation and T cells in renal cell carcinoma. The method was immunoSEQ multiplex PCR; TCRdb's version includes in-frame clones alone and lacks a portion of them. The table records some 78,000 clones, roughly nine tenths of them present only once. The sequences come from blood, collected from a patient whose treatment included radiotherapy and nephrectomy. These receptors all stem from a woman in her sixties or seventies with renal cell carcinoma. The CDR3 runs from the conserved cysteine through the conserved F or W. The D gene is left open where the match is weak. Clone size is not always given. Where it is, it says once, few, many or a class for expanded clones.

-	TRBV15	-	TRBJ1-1	CATSRPGTGNTEAFF	TGTGCCACCAGCAGACCCGGGACTGGGAACACTGAAGCTTTCTTT
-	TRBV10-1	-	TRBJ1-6	CASSEEQALPRHSYNSPLHF	TGCGCCAGCAGTGAGGAGCAGGCCCTCCCGCGGCACTCCTATAATTCACCCCTCCACTTT
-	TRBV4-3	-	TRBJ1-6	CASSQDQGYNSPLHF	TGCGCCAGCAGCCAAGATCAGGGCTATAATTCACCCCTCCACTTT
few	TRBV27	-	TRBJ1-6	CASRQGGNSPLHF	TGTGCCAGCAGACAGGGAGGGAATTCACCCCTCCACTTT
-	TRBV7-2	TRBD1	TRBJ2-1	CASRQMTGGRNEQFF	TGTGCCAGCAGGCAAATGACAGGGGGAAGAAATGAGCAGTTCTTC
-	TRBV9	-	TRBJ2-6	CASEKSSGANVLTF	TGTGCCAGCGAGAAGTCCTCTGGGGCCAACGTCCTGACTTTC
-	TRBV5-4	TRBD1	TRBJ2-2	CASSSTGGRDTGELFF	TGTGCCAGCAGCTCTACAGGGGGTCGGGACACCGGGGAGCTGTTTTTT
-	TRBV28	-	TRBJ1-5	CASSFFRGVQPQHF	TGTGCCAGCAGTTTCTTCAGGGGTGTTCAGCCCCAGCATTTT
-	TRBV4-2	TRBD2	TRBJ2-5	CASSQPVGTSGSRGQETQYF	TGTGCCAGCAGCCAACCCGTTGGGACTAGCGGATCCAGGGGGCAAGAGACCCAGTACTTC
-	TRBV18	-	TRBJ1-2	CASSPPSGLYGYTF	TGTGCCAGCTCACCACCATCCGGGCTCTATGGCTACACCTTC
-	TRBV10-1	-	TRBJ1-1	CASSESVTCGGLEGNTEAFF	TGCGCCAGCAGTGAGTCCGTAACCTGCGGGGGGCTCGAGGGGAACACTGAAGCTTTCTTT
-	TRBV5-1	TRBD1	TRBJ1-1	CASSLRGQGSNTEAFF	TGCGCCAGCAGCTTACGGGGACAGGGGTCTAACACTGAAGCTTTCTTT
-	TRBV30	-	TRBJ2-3	CAWSAGGSDTQYF	TGTGCCTGGAGTGCTGGCGGGTCAGATACGCAGTATTTT
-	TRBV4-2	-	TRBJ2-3	CASSQGTGTSTDTQYF	TGTGCCAGCAGCCAAGGGACGGGTACTAGCACAGATACGCAGTATTTT
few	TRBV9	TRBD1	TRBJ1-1	CASSVRDRDPEAFF	TGTGCCAGCAGCGTACGGGACAGGGACCCTGAAGCTTTCTTT
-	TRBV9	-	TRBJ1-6	CASSVEDNSPLHF	TGTGCCAGCAGCGTAGAGGATAATTCACCCCTCCACTTT
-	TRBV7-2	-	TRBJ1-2	CASSLEGVGRSYGYTF	TGTGCCAGCAGCTTAGAAGGGGTGGGGCGGAGCTATGGCTACACCTTC
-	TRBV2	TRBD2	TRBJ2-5	CASRVGLAGGRETQYF	TGTGCCAGTAGGGTTGGGTTAGCGGGGGGCCGGGAGACCCAGTACTTC
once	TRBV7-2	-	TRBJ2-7	CASSLGWGPSYEQYF	TGTGCCAGCAGCTTAGGGTGGGGGCCATCCTACGAGCAGTACTTC
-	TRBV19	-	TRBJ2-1	CASSPRTALGYNEQFF	TGTGCCAGTAGTCCCCGGACGGCTCTAGGGTACAATGAGCAGTTCTTC
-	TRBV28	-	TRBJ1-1	CASSLWRNTEAFF	TGTGCCAGCAGTTTATGGCGGAACACTGAAGCTTTCTTT
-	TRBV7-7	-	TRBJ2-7	CAISAGPSYEQYF	TGTGCTATCTCGGCGGGACCATCCTACGAGCAGTACTTC
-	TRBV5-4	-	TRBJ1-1	CASSLRSTMNTEAFF	TGTGCCAGCAGCTTGCGCTCAACAATGAACACTGAAGCTTTCTTT
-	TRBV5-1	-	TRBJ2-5	CASSRGGGAETQYF	TGCGCCAGCAGCAGGGGAGGCGGTGCAGAGACCCAGTACTTC
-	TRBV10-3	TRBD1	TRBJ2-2	CAIRAGTGDTGELFF	TGTGCCATCAGGGCCGGGACAGGGGACACCGGGGAGCTGTTTTTT
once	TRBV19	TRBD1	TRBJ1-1	CASKITGTALNTEAFF	TGTGCCAGTAAAATTACCGGGACAGCCTTGAACACTGAAGCTTTCTTT
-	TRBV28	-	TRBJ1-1	CASSLERTLNTEAFF	TGTGCCAGCAGTTTGGAGAGGACACTGAACACTGAAGCTTTCTTT
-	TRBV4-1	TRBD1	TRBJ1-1	CVSSYKQGKNTEAFF	TGCGTCAGCAGCTATAAACAGGGGAAGAACACTGAAGCTTTCTTT
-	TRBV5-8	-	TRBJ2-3	CASSFYRAPTDTQYF	TGTGCCAGCAGCTTCTACAGGGCCCCCACAGATACGCAGTATTTT
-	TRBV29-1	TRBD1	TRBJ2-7	CSVVQGQISYEQYF	TGCAGCGTTGTACAGGGGCAGATATCCTACGAGCAGTACTTC
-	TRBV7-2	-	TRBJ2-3	CASSVTDTQYF	TGTGCCAGCAGCGTTACAGATACGCAGTATTTT
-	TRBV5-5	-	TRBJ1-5	CASSNRSGSNQPQHF	TGTGCCAGCAGCAACCGAAGCGGTAGCAATCAGCCCCAGCATTTT
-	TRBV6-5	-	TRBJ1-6	CASSYQGQSPLHF	TGTGCCAGCAGTTACCAGGGGCAATCACCCCTCCACTTT
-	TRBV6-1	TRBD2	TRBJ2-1	CASSGLAGGYNEQFF	TGTGCCAGCAGTGGGCTAGCGGGAGGTTACAATGAGCAGTTCTTC
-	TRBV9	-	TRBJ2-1	CASSAEGGGYNEQFF	TGTGCCAGCAGCGCCGAGGGGGGCGGGTACAATGAGCAGTTCTTC
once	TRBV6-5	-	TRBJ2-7	CASSYSQNEQYF	TGTGCCAGCAGTTACAGTCAGAACGAGCAGTACTTC
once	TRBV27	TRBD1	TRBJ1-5	CASSLRRQGNSNQPQHF	TGTGCCAGCAGTTTACGGAGACAGGGTAATAGCAATCAGCCCCAGCATTTT
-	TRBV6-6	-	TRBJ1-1	CASSYSGITEAFF	TGTGCCAGCAGTTACTCGGGTATCACTGAAGCTTTCTTT
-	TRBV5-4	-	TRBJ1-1	CASSLGGGDLNTEAFF	TGTGCCAGCAGCTTGGGCGGGGGCGATTTGAACACTGAAGCTTTCTTT
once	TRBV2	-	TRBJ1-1	CASSGGRENTEAFF	TGTGCCAGCAGTGGGGGTCGAGAGAACACTGAAGCTTTCTTT
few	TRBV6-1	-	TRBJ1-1	CASSEEIAGSDTEAFF	TGTGCCAGCAGTGAGGAGATTGCAGGGTCGGACACTGAAGCTTTCTTT
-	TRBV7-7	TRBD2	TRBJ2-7	CASSQSGTEQYF	TGTGCTAGCAGCCAAAGCGGGACCGAGCAGTACTTC
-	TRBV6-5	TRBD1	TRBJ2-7	CASSTNRGRAEQYF	TGTGCCAGCAGTACGAACAGGGGCAGGGCCGAGCAGTACTTC
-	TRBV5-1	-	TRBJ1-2	CASSSDRANYGYTF	TGCGCCAGCAGCTCGGACAGAGCTAACTATGGCTACACCTTC
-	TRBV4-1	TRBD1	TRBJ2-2	CASSQEQGYTGELFF	TGCGCCAGCAGCCAAGAACAGGGGTACACCGGGGAGCTGTTTTTT
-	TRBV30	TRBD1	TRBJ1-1	CAWQSRQGAEAFF	TGTGCCTGGCAGTCCCGGCAGGGGGCTGAAGCTTTCTTT
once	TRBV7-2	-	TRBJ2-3	CASSLDGSGRTDTQYF	TGTGCCAGCAGCTTAGACGGGTCAGGGCGTACAGATACGCAGTATTTT
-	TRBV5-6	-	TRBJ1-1	CASSFGRGRDTEAFF	TGTGCCAGCAGCTTTGGAAGGGGACGGGACACTGAAGCTTTCTTT
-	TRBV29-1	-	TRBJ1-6	CSVSLSQGQDSPLHF	TGCAGCGTTTCCTTATCACAGGGACAAGATTCACCCCTCCACTTT
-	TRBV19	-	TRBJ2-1	CASSIGGYEQFF	TGTGCCAGTAGTATAGGAGGGTATGAGCAGTTCTTC
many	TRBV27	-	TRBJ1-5	CASSPTGANQPQHF	TGTGCCAGCAGCCCTACGGGCGCTAATCAGCCCCAGCATTTT
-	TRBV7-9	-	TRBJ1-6	CASSFGQLNSPLHF	TGTGCCAGCAGCTTTGGGCAGCTTAATTCACCCCTCCACTTT
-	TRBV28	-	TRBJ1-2	CASSSGVYGYTF	TGTGCCAGCAGTTCAGGGGTCTATGGCTACACCTTC
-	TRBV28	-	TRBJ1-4	CASSLRATNEKLFF	TGTGCCAGCAGTTTAAGGGCAACTAATGAAAAACTGTTTTTT
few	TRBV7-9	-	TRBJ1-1	CASSWATNTEAFF	TGTGCCAGCAGCTGGGCGACGAACACTGAAGCTTTCTTT
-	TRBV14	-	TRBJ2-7	CASSHPGSYEQYF	TGTGCCAGCAGCCACCCAGGGTCCTACGAGCAGTACTTC
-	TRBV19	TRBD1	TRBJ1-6	CASSQGQGGNSPLHF	TGTGCCAGTAGTCAAGGACAGGGGGGGAATTCACCCCTCCACTTT
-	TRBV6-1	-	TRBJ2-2	CASSEEGHTNTGELFF	TGTGCCAGCAGTGAGGAGGGACATACGAACACCGGGGAGCTGTTTTTT
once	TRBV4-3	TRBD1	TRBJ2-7	CASSHAKGGRVAAYEQYF	TGCGCCAGCAGCCACGCGAAAGGGGGCAGGGTCGCTGCCTACGAGCAGTACTTC